This TCR beta chain was sequenced in a study of blood T cells in healthy people across ages. Whole-study findings and limits: Comparison with aged donors showed that long-lived donors had more naive CD4+ cells and higher diversity.

The CDR3 is 14 amino acids. Per germline, CDR1 DFQATT and CDR2 SNEGSKA (reference sequence). J gave up 6 bases and V 6 bases, and 9 bases lay outside the gene matches. Through a sample-barcoded 5' primer and a J-beta primer mix, a second PCR was run for roughly 6 to 12 cycles. Carrying 12 random nucleotides, a template-switch adaptor labeled each individual cDNA molecule. TCRdb called the 5' RACE reads again in MiXCR, with one record for every CDR3 protein. The sample has over 600,000 distinct CDR3 sequences; around three fifths are singletons. For this clonotype: What it recognizes is unknown.

This chain joins TRBV20-1 and TRBJ2-7, with TRBD2 matching over 12 bases. The sample comprised blood. This clonotype originated in a man aged 35 to 55 in good health. CDR3 in amino acids: CSAHGLAGSGEQYF. Written as DNA, the CDR3 is TGCAGTGCCCACGGACTAGCGGGGTCTGGCGAGCAGTACTTC.